This entry features one TCR beta chain sequence. The antigen is undetermined. The CDR3 is made up of 16 amino acids. V was clipped by 4 bases and J by 2 bases, with 18 bases between them. Germline CDR1 LGHNA, CDR2 YSLEER. The sample belongs to a study of long-term antiretroviral therapy in people with HIV. Researchers report immunoSEQ v3.0 was run at survey level. Produced via immunoSEQ multiplex PCR; TCRdb's table is partial and in-frame only. The repertoire holds roughly 20,000 clones, with over 80% as singletons. General study results and limits: Clones showing expansion before ART dominated the repertoire at all time points. The data indicate that diversity increased after ART but remained below transplant donor controls.

This chain uses TRBV4-3 with TRBJ2-7; no clear D. The sequence came from a man younger than 35 with HIV. This specimen was unsorted PBMCs, taken 2.1 years after starting antiretroviral therapy. CDR3 sequence: CASSRASGLPPYEQYF. CDR3 nucleotides: TGCGCCAGCAGCCGAGCGTCTGGTCTACCCCCCTACGAGCAGTACTTC.